The entry that follows covers one TCR beta chain sequence. The antigen this receptor binds is unknown. The protocol used for the library was the immunoSEQ multiplex PCR assay. For the multiplex PCR, a mixture combining 60 forward primers for TCR Vbeta segments and 13 reverse primers for TCR Jbeta segments was used. The CDR3 region of rearranged TCR beta genes was amplified from genomic DNA with a multiplex PCR assay. The Illumina HiSeq System was used to sequence the amplified TCR beta libraries as 87-base-pair reads. The paper's processing steps were these. A later analysis counted approximately 76 million unique TCR beta chains across the 600 to 850 repertoires, and 10 million to 12 million of these chains were shared by at least two donors. Raw reads were error-corrected and collapsed into unique sequences by a nearest-neighbor algorithm in which closely related sequences were merged to remove PCR and sequencing errors. CDR3 sequences were aligned to IMGT reference sequences to assign V, D and J gene segments. Each retained sequence needed at least a six-nucleotide match to both a V gene segment and a J gene segment. Rearrangements were called productive when the CDR3 lacked stop codons and stayed in frame with V and J; all others were non-productive. CDR3 was defined by IMGT convention, running from the second conserved V-encoded cysteine to the conserved J-encoded phenylalanine. In an earlier analysis of 500 to 650 of the donors, sequences lacking an unambiguous match to a single V gene segment were excluded. An earlier analysis of approximately 590 of the donors called V segments functional above 56.7% productive rearrangements and segregating when the between-donor standard deviation exceeded 5%. A statistical classification framework was developed to diagnose cytomegalovirus status using the catalog of TCR beta chain sequences. V and J gene assignment, in a later analysis, came from comparing TCR nucleotide sequences with IMGT/GENE-DB human TR gene sequences. The TCRdist pipeline was used in a later analysis to assign CDR3 sequences and most-parsimonious VDJ recombination scenarios. In a later analysis, each TCR beta chain was defined by its CDR3 amino acid sequence together with its V-gene family, and reads lacking a unique V-gene family were excluded. In a later analysis, approximately 590 highly shared, low-generation-probability nucleotide sequences were removed to address suspected cross-contamination and a sequencing artifact. In a later analysis, a clonal expansion index was calculated for each public chain from normalized within-repertoire ranks of inferred template counts. In a later analysis, generation probabilities were computed using a VDJ recombination model fitted to out-of-frame rearrangements, and the results were checked against IGoR. Hypergeometric tests were used in a later analysis to score TCR-TCR, TCR-HLA and TCR-CMV co-occurrence, with a repertoire-size bias correction applied to the TCR pairs. A later analysis estimated false discovery rates by permuting HLA or CMV assignments 20 times. In a later analysis, co-occurring TCRs were grouped using DBSCAN, and TCRdist sequence similarity was added for clustering within HLA-allele-positive subsets. Repertoires with fewer than 30,000 or more than 120,000 public chains were left out of co-occurrence clustering, as were a handful of repertoires with anomalous nucleotide sharing. TCRdb obtained this table from immuneACCESS and retained in-frame rearrangements with V and J assigned. These tables miss some clones; where compared with another copy, unresolved V genes account for less than half of the shortfall, and the remainder is unexplained. That table furnishes V, J and clone size, whereas the DNA furnished D and trimming. The sample's clone listing holds approximately 52,000 clones. Roughly 9% of the sample rests with the top ten.

Based on the germline V gene (reference sequence), the CDR1 and CDR2 sequences are MNHNY and SVGAGI. The CDR3 numbers 14 residues from cysteine through phenylalanine. The only DNA kept is the CDR3, 42 bases in frame from the first base. The V end gives up 2 bases and the J end 3 bases, leaving 4 bases in the junction not matched to a gene. This sample is drawn from a study of cytomegalovirus exposure and HLA in healthy donors (dated by TCRdb to the late 2010s). Looking at the study overall: An earlier analysis of several hundred of the donors reported approximately 300 Gb of sequence data and approximately 110 million unique TCR beta sequences from 150 million to 200 million T cells. About 310 gigabases of sequencing data and 70 million to 100 million unique TCR sequences were included in an early release covering around 600 HLA-typed donors. Of the 300 to 500 genotyped donors, 75% to 85% were placed in the genetic ancestry cluster associated with self-reported Caucasian donors. The study aimed to test whether signatures of past pathogen exposure could be identified by cataloging public T cell receptors. The T cell repertoires of roughly 660 subjects were profiled by immunosequencing and related to cytomegalovirus serostatus. Along with the 666-subject first cohort, a separate validation cohort of around 120 different subjects was used. The study combined high-throughput TCR immunosequencing, statistical association of individual TCRs with disease status, and machine learning to predict cytomegalovirus infection status. In a later analysis, previously published TCR beta repertoires from 550 to 700 donors were re-analyzed and high-resolution HLA genotyping was added so that TCR occurrence patterns could be studied. The later analysis used no new phenotypic data to find candidate immune exposures, relying instead on TCR beta sequences and their occurrence across donors. In an earlier analysis of a few hundred of the donors, high-throughput TCR beta sequencing was used to judge whether each TCR beta V gene segment behaved as functional or pseudogenic. Donor age, sex, ethnicity and CMV serostatus were collected together with the repertoire data. A later genetic analysis took genome-wide SNP genotypes for about 60% of the roughly 670 donors and used that subset as a discovery cohort. Every discovery cohort repertoire had been produced on one sequencing platform. HLA typing included class I and class II loci at four-digit resolution. Typing coverage differed by locus: A, B, C, DRB1 and DQB1 were typed in roughly 620-630 donors, DQA1 in approximately 520, DPA1 in approximately 610, and DPB1 in approximately 450. Roughly 5 DR-DQ haplotypes were handled as single units for association and clustering, since linkage in the cohort was strong. On average, around 240,000 unique TCR beta nucleotide sequences were sequenced per donor among roughly 430 genotyped donors of the cohort, with roughly 18% of those sequences being non-productive.

Study-wide conclusions, independent of this receptor: Approximately 16 rarely observed V segments, including chromosome 9 orphons, were excluded from the earlier analysis of some 590 of the donors because counts were too low. In an earlier analysis of around 500 of the donors, most TCR beta V segments appeared in productive rearrangements about 87% or about 30% of the time, broadly matching IMGT annotations. Most TCR sequences were seen in very few donors, while some public TCRs were found in many individuals. Compared with equally common non-associated chains, HLA-associated TCR beta chains in a later analysis were more clonally expanded and had lower generation probabilities. According to a later genetic analysis, donors in an Asian-associated ancestry cluster had fewer N-insertions in productive TCRs than the roughly 670-donor mean. A further reported finding was that TCR beta sequences accurately predicted the HLA-A and HLA-B alleles for most subjects in the first cohort. When HLA alleles, especially DR and DQ, strongly co-occurred, attributing TCR associations to individual alleles was difficult. The classifier was reported to diagnose cytomegalovirus status with high specificity and sensitivity in both the original and validation cohorts. In vitro tests confirmed that a few of the cytomegalovirus-associated TCR beta chains recognize cytomegalovirus antigens. Correlated functional status among segregating V segments might reflect linkage disequilibrium, but an unknown experimental factor could not be ruled out. According to the authors, the approach could potentially be generalized to other disease states and immunological phenotypes. According to a later analysis, TCR association rates differed among HLA loci, with DRB1 alleles showing the most associated TCRs and HLA-C alleles showing the fewest. Roughly uniform sequencing depth across donors was assumed in presence/absence analyses, although this assumption may not hold. An association between a missense DCLRE1C variant and V-gene and J-gene trimming of TCR beta chains was found in a later genetic analysis and replicated in an independent cohort. This cohort had only TCR beta chains sequenced, and the lack of alpha or paired-chain data limited which features could be detected. The 87-base-pair reads could not distinguish some IMGT-functional V segments, including TRBV6-2 and TRBV6-3, so those segments were excluded. Specific HLA alleles were associated with 16,951 TCR beta sequences at a false discovery rate of 0.05 in a later analysis. Immune exposure information for the cohort was limited to CMV serostatus. A later analysis reported that several top co-occurrence clusters appeared linked to parvovirus B19, influenza, CMV and Epstein-Barr virus. Because HLA typing was missing for some donors at each locus, association tests included only the typed subset. In the study, roughly 160 TCR beta chains were listed as associated with cytomegalovirus. Most CMV-associated TCR beta chains appeared to be HLA-restricted in a later analysis, and the HLA associations seemed to be driven largely by CMV exposure. A cluster of highly shared sequence variants was judged likely to represent a technical artifact of the sequencing pipeline.

In total, approximately 690 healthy bone marrow donors made up the cohort. At the time of sampling, all cohort members were nominally healthy, though unrecorded immune exposures were likely present. The donor tested CMV seropositive and was one of the 289 seropositive cohort members. Every donor gave a peripheral blood sample, and the peripheral blood mononuclear cells from that sample were used for TCR beta sequencing. Genomic DNA was extracted from the blood cell samples with the Qiagen DNeasy Blood Extraction Kit. The sequenced sample was PBMCs. The sequence was collected from a man between 50 and 59 years old in good health and CMV-seropositive. The chain uses TRBV6-6 and TRBJ2-7, and TRBD2 aligns with 7 junction nucleotides. The CDR3 here reads CASSYAASGYEQYF. In nucleotide form, the sequence is TGTGCCAGCAGTTACGCGGCTAGCGGCTACGAGCAGTACTTC.